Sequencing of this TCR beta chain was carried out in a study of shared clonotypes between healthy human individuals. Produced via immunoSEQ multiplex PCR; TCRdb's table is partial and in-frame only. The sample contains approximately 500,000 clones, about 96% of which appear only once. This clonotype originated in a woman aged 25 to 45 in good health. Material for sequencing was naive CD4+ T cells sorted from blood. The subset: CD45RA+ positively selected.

CDR3 nucleotide sequence: TGTGCCAGCAGTTTAAGTCCGGGTAGCACAGATACGCAGTATTTT. Translated: CASSLSPGSTDTQYF. The chain joins TRBV28 to TRBJ2-3; D ambiguous. V shed 2 bases and J shed 0 bases, with 9 bases lying between them. This CDR3 region has 15 residues. From germline, CDR1 is MDHEN and CDR2 SYDVKM.